This passage covers 29 T cell receptor beta chains from one sample sequenced in a study of blood T cells in healthy people across ages. Primed by a sample-barcoded 5' primer and a J-beta primer mix, a second PCR proceeded for 7 to 11 cycles. One entry per CDR3 protein results from TCRdb running MiXCR on the 5' RACE reads. The sample shows hundreds of thousands of distinct CDR3 sequences, roughly 30% of them seen only once. The source material was blood. The source is a woman older than 75 in good health.

The V and J genes are TRBV4-2 and TRBJ1-2; D remains unclear. The CDR3 loop spans 16 amino acids. In germline, CDR1 is LGHNA, CDR2 YNFKEQ. Trimming stripped 1 base from V and 5 bases from J, with 17 bases between. CDR3 region: CASSQVEQARTYGYTF. In DNA form, the CDR3 reads TGTGCCAGCAGCCAAGTTGAGCAGGCGAGGACTTATGGCTACACCTTC.

The J gene is TRBJ2-6, the V gene TRBV5-1, with D unclear. Trimming removed 6 bases at V and 0 bases at J, with 7 bases between. Germline lookup yields CDR1 SGHRS and CDR2 YFSETQ. The CDR3 totals 14 residues. The CDR3 protein is CASTSGSGANVLTF. CDR3 in DNA: TGCGCCAGCACTTCGGGCTCTGGGGCCAACGTCCTGACTTTC.

This clonotype was seen repeatedly, ten times or more. CDR3 DNA sequence: TGCAGTGCCGGCCGGGGGGGAGAGACCCAGTACTTC. Translation gives CSAGRGGETQYF. The V and J genes are TRBV20-1 and TRBJ2-5; TRBD2 agrees at 8 bases. CDR1 DFQATT and CDR2 SNEGSKA come from the germline V gene (reference sequence). This CDR3 is built from 12 residues. V lost 6 bases to trimming and J lost 4 bases; unmatched junction nucleotides: 4.

To note about this clonotype: One junction end does not reproduce the germline sequence, and a read error may be involved. The chain recombines TRBV20-1 with TRBJ2-7, with D perhaps matching TRBD2 (6 bases). Germline V gives CDR1 DFQATT, CDR2 SNEGSKA (reference sequence). The CDR3 has 14 amino acids. The DNA for the CDR3 is TGTAGTGCTGGAAGTGGGGAGGTAGCCTACGAGCAGTACTTC. Its translation: CSAGSGEVAYEQYF.

V usage is TRBV30 and J usage is TRBJ2-3; unclear D gene. Germline values: CDR1 GTSNPN, CDR2 SVGIG (reference sequence). V was pared by 2 bases and J by 1 base, with 7 bases between. The CDR3 runs to 13 residues. The CDR3 here is CAWSRIGTDTQYF. In DNA form, the CDR3 reads TGTGCCTGGAGTAGGATCGGCACAGATACGCAGTATTTT.

This clonotype has ten or more counts. The chain uses TRBV9 and TRBJ1-5; TRBD1 is a possible D gene (6 bases). In germline, CDR1 is SGDLS, CDR2 YYNGEE. This CDR3 has 15 residues. Trimming pared 1 base from V and 3 bases from J, leaving 11 bases between. The DNA for the CDR3 is TGTGCCAGCAGCGTAACAGGACAGATCAATCAGCCCCAGCATTTT. Protein sequence: CASSVTGQINQPQHF.

This rearrangement joins TRBV10-3 to TRBJ1-6; no clear D. The CDR3 is 14 amino acids. CDR1 is ENHRY and CDR2 is SYGVKD in the germline V gene. Trimming took off 6 bases at V and 9 bases at J, with 15 bases between the two ends. As DNA, the CDR3 is TGTGCCATCAGGGGAACACCTGAGGCTTCACCCCTCCACTTT. It codes for CAIRGTPEASPLHF.

This clonotype has ten or more counts. The V call is TRBV9, the J call TRBJ2-6, with D possibly being TRBD1 (6 bases). Deletions cut 4 bases from V and 0 bases from J, with 17 bases between. This CDR3 has 18 amino acids. From germline, CDR1 is SGDLS and CDR2 YYNGEE. The CDR3 sequence: CASSLLGQRGSGANVLTF. For the CDR3, the DNA is TGTGCCAGCAGCCTCCTAGGACAGAGGGGCTCTGGGGCCAACGTCCTGACTTTC. The full variable domain, in which reference TRBV9 and TRBJ2-6 provide the parts outside the CDR3, is DSGVTQTPKHLITATGQRVTLRCSPRSGDLSVYWYQQSLDQGLQFLIQYYNGEERAKGNILERFSAQQFPDLHSELNLSSLELGDSALYFCASSLLGQRGSGANVLTFGAGSRLTVL.

This clonotype has ten or more counts. The chain recombines TRBV7-3 with TRBJ1-2, with TRBD1 as a possible D gene (5 bases). The CDR3 has 13 amino acids. V was shortened by 2 bases and J by 8 bases, with 12 bases between the two germline ends. Germline CDR1 reads SGHTA; CDR2 reads FQGTGA. The CDR3 is CASSLSPGDGYTF. The CDR3 DNA sequence: TGTGCCAGCAGCTTATCTCCCGGGGACGGCTACACCTTC.

This clonotype was observed at least ten times. The rearrangement links TRBV4-3 to TRBJ2-3; TRBD1 aligns across 7 bases. Germline CDR1 reads LGHNA; CDR2 reads YSLEER. The CDR3 totals 15 residues. After removal of 5 bases from V and 0 bases from J, the junction contained 5 bases not matched to a gene. The CDR3 region is CASSGDRSSTDTQYF. CDR3 nucleotides: TGCGCCAGCAGCGGGGACAGATCTAGCACAGATACGCAGTATTTT.

As to this clonotype: A read error may be the cause here, since a much bigger clone is one base away. The chain combines TRBV5-1 with TRBJ2-5; the D is unclear. CDR1 and CDR2 from the germline V gene are SGHRS and YFSETQ. The CDR3 is made up of 18 amino acids. Trimming shortened V by 2 bases and J by 11 bases, and 31 bases separated the two germline ends. CDR3 loop: CASSFKARESLSGNEQYF. CDR3 DNA sequence: TGCGCCAGCAGCTTCAAGGCCAGAGAATCCCTGTCCGGCAATGAGCAGTACTTC.

This clonotype was counted at least ten times. The chain is built from TRBV20-1 and TRBJ2-7, with TRBD2 matching 7 bases. The CDR3 is made up of 15 amino acids. In germline, CDR1 is DFQATT, CDR2 SNEGSKA (reference sequence). V trimming: 0 bases; J trimming: 5 bases; junction bases outside the gene matches: 10. The CDR3 DNA reads TGCAGTGCTAGAGATATGGGGGGGGGATGGAACGAGCAGTACTTC. It specifies CSARDMGGGWNEQYF.

In this sample, this clonotype turned up many times. Compared with germline, one end of the junction differs, possibly owing to a read error. The CDR3 DNA reads TGTGCCAGCACCAACAAACCGACGGGGCTTAGGACAGATGCGCAGTATTTT. Amino acid sequence: CASTNKPTGLRTDAQYF. This chain joins TRBV11-3 and TRBJ2-3; tentatively, D is TRBD1 (6 bases). CDR1 and CDR2 (germline): SGHNT, YENEEA. The CDR3 is made up of 17 amino acids.

This chain joins TRBV2 and TRBJ2-1; TRBD2 agrees at 9 bases. CDR3 length equals 13 residues. J lost 13 bases, V lost 6 bases, and 10 bases had no gene match. Per germline, CDR1 SNHLY and CDR2 FYNNEI. CDR3 in amino acids: CASRFSGGETQFF. CDR3 coding DNA: TGTGCCAGCAGATTTAGCGGGGGAGAGACCCAGTTCTTC.

CDR3 in amino acids: CAWSVTIGNIQYF. Here the CDR3 DNA reads TGTGCCTGGAGTGTCACAATCGGAAACATTCAGTACTTC. The gene calls are TRBV30 and TRBJ2-4, with D hard to call. CDR1 and CDR2 (germline): GTSNPN, SVGIG (reference sequence). This CDR3 contains 13 residues. Trimming took 0 bases from V and 6 from J, leaving 9 bases between them.

In its sample, this clonotype was seen many times. The V and J genes are TRBV9 and TRBJ2-5; TRBD1 is a possible D gene (5 bases). Germline V lookup: CDR1 SGDLS, CDR2 YYNGEE. The CDR3 loop spans 15 amino acids. V lost 0 bases, J lost 1 base, and 10 bases lay in between. CDR3 bases: TGTGCCAGCAGCGTAGAGGGGCAGGGCCAAGAGACCCAGTACTTC. This translates into CASSVEGQGQETQYF.

The sample holds a few counts of this clonotype. The V and J genes are TRBV20-1 and TRBJ2-7; TRBD2 aligns across 14 bases. V shed 0 bases and J 4 bases; nucleotides not matched to a gene: 2. CDR1 is DFQATT, CDR2 SNEGSKA, per germline (reference sequence). The CDR3 length is 15 residues. Here the CDR3 reads CSARDRTSGRYEQYF. The CDR3 bases are TGCAGTGCTAGAGATCGGACTAGCGGGAGGTACGAGCAGTACTTC.

This clonotype has more than one count but fewer than ten. This chain links TRBV19 with TRBJ1-2; D is ambiguous. V shed 3 bases and J shed 6 bases, with 14 bases lying between them. The CDR3 is 14 amino acids. The germline gives CDR1 LNHDA, CDR2 SQIVND (reference sequence). CDR3: CASSISGGLDGYTF. The CDR3 region has the DNA TGTGCCAGTAGTATCAGCGGAGGCCTGGATGGCTACACCTTC.

The rearrangement joins TRBV7-2 to TRBJ1-2, with D unclear. V lost 1 base and J 4 bases, leaving 10 bases between the germline ends. This CDR3 contains 14 residues. Looked up from germline, CDR1 is SGHTA and CDR2 is FQGNSA. The CDR3 sequence is CASSLGEAGYGYTF. DNA of the CDR3: TGTGCCAGCAGCTTAGGCGAGGCGGGCTATGGCTACACCTTC.

This clonotype was detected ten times or more. The rearrangement links TRBV21-1 to TRBJ2-7; the D call TRBD2 from the table was never checked on the DNA. TRBV21-1 counts as a pseudogene. The CDR3 sequence is 18 residues long. CDR3 loop: CASSTRSLTGREPYEQYF. The DNA for the CDR3 is TGTGCCAGCAGCACCCGCTCCCTAACAGGGAGGGAACCCTACGAGCAGTACTTC.

This clonotype came up many times. This chain connects TRBV5-1 to TRBJ2-5; the D is unclear. The germline CDR1 and CDR2 sequences are SGHRS and YFSETQ. This CDR3 has 14 residues. V lost 0 bases and J 2 bases, leaving 8 bases between the germline ends. The CDR3 DNA sequence: TGCGCCAGCAGCTTGGGATCTCAGCAAGAGACCCAGTACTTC. Amino acid sequence: CASSLGSQQETQYF.

This clonotype was seen many times. The chain links TRBV7-3 to TRBJ2-6; D remains unclear. V gave up 5 bases and J gave up 0 bases, with 8 bases separating them. The germline V gene has CDR1 SGHTA and CDR2 FQGTGA. The CDR3 has 15 residues. The CDR3: CASSPTFSGANVLTF. In DNA form, the CDR3 reads TGTGCCAGCAGCCCTACATTCTCTGGGGCCAACGTCCTGACTTTC.

The CDR3 DNA sequence: TGTGCCAGCAGTTACATCCGGGGACAGGGGAACCAGCCCCAGCATTTT. Its translation is CASSYIRGQGNQPQHF. The rearrangement joins TRBV6-5 to TRBJ1-5, with TRBD1 identical over 10 bases. This CDR3 spans 16 amino acids. V trimming: 2 bases; J trimming: 7 bases; junction bases outside the gene matches: 8. Germline assignment: CDR1 MNHEY and CDR2 SVGAGI.

Ten or more counts support this clonotype. The chain has TRBV5-6 and TRBJ2-1; tentatively, D is TRBD1 (6 bases). Germline CDR1 SGHDT, CDR2 YYEEEE. The V end was cut by 1 base, the J end by 6 bases, with 20 bases between. The CDR3 runs 17 residues. CDR3 bases: TGTGCCAGCAGCTTGAGGAATAGTAACAGGGCAGTCAATGAGCAGTTCTTC. Translation gives CASSLRNSNRAVNEQFF.

This clonotype was counted at least ten times. The V gene is TRBV7-2, the J gene TRBJ1-6; 7 bases agree with TRBD1. CDR1 and CDR2 from the germline V gene are SGHTA and FQGNSA. The CDR3 has 15 residues. V lost 1 base to trimming and J lost 8 bases; unmatched junction nucleotides: 5. CDR3 bases: TGTGCCAGCAGCTTAGAAGGGGGCTGGGATTCACCCCTCCACTTT. Translation: CASSLEGGWDSPLHF.

The J gene is TRBJ2-2, the V gene TRBV3-1; 15 nucleotides line up with TRBD2. The CDR3 runs to 17 residues. V shed 5 bases, J shed 7 bases, and the junction held 8 bases outside the gene matches. Per germline, CDR1 LGHDT and CDR2 YNNKEL (reference sequence). CDR3 sequence (DNA): TGTGCCAGCAGCGAGGGACTAGCGGGGGGCATTGGCGGGGAGCTGTTTTTT. It codes for CASSEGLAGGIGGELFF.

As to this clonotype: This may stem from a read error, because a much larger clone lies one nucleotide away. This sequence joins TRBV6-5 and TRBJ1-2; D unclear. The germline CDR1 and CDR2 sequences are MNHEY and SVGAGI. The CDR3 totals 13 residues. The CDR3: CTSSYSAATGNTF. The DNA for the CDR3 is TGTACCAGCAGTTACTCAGCTGCTACGGGGAACACCTTC.

CDR3 sequence (DNA): TGTGCCAGCAGTACTTACAGGGGGGCTAATGAAAAACTGTTTTTT. Translated: CASSTYRGANEKLFF. The chain carries TRBV27 and TRBJ1-4; 8 nucleotides agree with TRBD1. In germline, CDR1 is MNHEY, CDR2 SMNVEV (reference sequence). CDR3 length: 15 amino acids. V lost 5 bases, J lost 3 bases, and 5 bases stayed unmatched.

To note about this clonotype: The germline gene is not matched at one end of the junction; a read error may be the cause. The rearrangement joins TRBV4-1 to TRBJ1-2, with TRBD1 matching over 7 bases. Per the germline V gene, CDR1 is MGHRA and CDR2 is YSYEKL. The CDR3 is 16 amino acids. The CDR3, as DNA: TGCGCCAGCAGCCTCCAAGTCGGGACAGATAACTATGGCTACACCTTT. Protein: CASSLQVGTDNYGYTF.